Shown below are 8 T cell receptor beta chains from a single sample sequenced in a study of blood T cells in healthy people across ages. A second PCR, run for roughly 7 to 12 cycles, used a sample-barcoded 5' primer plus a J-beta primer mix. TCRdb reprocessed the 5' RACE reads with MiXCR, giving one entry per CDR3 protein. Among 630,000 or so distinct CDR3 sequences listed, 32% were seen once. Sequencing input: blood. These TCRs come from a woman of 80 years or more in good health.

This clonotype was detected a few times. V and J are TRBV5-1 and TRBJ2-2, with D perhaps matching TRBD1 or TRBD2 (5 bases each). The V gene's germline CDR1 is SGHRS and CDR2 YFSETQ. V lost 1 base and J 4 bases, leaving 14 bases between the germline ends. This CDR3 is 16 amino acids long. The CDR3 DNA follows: TGCGCCAGCAGCTTGAGAGGGATAAGGGGCACCGGGGAGCTGTTTTTT. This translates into CASSLRGIRGTGELFF.

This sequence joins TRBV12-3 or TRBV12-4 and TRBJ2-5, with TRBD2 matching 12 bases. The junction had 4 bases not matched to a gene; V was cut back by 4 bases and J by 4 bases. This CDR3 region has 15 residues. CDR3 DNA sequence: TGTGCCAGCAGTTGGAGGACTAGCGGGGCAGAGACCCAGTACTTC. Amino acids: CASSWRTSGAETQYF.

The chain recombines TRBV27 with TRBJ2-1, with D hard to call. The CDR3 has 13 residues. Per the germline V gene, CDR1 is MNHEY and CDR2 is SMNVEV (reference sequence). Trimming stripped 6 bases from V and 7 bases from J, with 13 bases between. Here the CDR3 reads CASRLVGLNEQFF. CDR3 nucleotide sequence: TGTGCCAGCAGGTTAGTCGGTCTGAATGAGCAGTTCTTC.

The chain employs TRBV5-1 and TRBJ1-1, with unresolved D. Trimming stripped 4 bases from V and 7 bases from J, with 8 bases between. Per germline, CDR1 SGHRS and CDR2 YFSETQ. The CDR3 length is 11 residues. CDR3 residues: CASSAGVEAFF. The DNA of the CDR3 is TGCGCCAGCAGCGCGGGAGTTGAAGCTTTCTTT.

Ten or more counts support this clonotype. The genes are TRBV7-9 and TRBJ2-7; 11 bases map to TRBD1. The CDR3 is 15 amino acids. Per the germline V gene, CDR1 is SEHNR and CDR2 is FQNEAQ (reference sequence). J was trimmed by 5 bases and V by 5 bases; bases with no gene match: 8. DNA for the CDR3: TGTGCCAGCAGCCAGCGGACAGGGGGCAAAAACGAGCAGTACTTC. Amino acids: CASSQRTGGKNEQYF.

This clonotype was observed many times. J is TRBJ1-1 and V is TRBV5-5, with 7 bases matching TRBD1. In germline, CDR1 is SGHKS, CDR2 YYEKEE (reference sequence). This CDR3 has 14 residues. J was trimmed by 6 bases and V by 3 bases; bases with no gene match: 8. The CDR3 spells CASSSEQGPAEAFF. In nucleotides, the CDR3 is TGTGCCAGCAGCTCAGAACAGGGGCCAGCTGAAGCTTTCTTT.

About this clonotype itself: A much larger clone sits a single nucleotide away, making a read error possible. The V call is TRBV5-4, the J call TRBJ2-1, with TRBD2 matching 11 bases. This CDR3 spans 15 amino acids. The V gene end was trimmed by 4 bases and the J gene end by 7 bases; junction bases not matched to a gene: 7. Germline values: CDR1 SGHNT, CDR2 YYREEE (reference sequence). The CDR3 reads CASSPASGGWNEQFF. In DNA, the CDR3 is TGTGCCAGCAGCCCGGCTAGCGGGGGGTGGAATGAGCAGTTCTTC.

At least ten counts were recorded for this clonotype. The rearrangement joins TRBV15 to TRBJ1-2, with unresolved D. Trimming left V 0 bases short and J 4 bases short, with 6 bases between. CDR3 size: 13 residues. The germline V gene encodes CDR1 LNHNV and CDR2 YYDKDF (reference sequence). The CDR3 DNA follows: TGTGCCACCAGCAGAGATGGGAGCTATGGCTACACCTTC. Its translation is CATSRDGSYGYTF.